These 20 T cell receptor beta chains were sequenced from one sample in a study of HIV-infected patients and healthy controls. Alpha and beta constant-region primers primed reverse transcription of 500 to 550 ng RNA. Alpha and beta chain libraries were made separately by chain-specific third strand synthesis with multiplexing indices. TCRdb redid the calling of the 5' RACE reads with MiXCR, one entry per CDR3 protein. The data contain around 8,600 distinct CDR3 sequences, roughly 6.3% of them singletons. Roughly three months, about 14 weeks, into antiretroviral therapy, follow-up blood was collected. The repertoire came from unfractionated whole blood and reflected all unsorted peripheral T cells. The material was blood, obtained during antiretroviral therapy. These receptors originate from an adult with HIV infection.

This clonotype was seen repeatedly, ten times or more. Because this beta chain is a stray read in a library intended to capture alpha chains, its abundance should not be given much weight. V gene TRBV12-3 or TRBV12-4 combines with J gene TRBJ1-4; no reliable D call. The CDR3 consists of 13 residues. V was cut by 0 bases and J by 13 bases, with 12 bases left in between. The CDR3 sequence: CASSLAPERGLFF. The DNA for the CDR3 is TGTGCCAGCAGTTTAGCCCCTGAGAGAGGACTGTTTTTT.

By sample share, this clonotype is medium-sized. The library was prepared for alpha chains; this beta chain is a stray read, so its frequency means little. This chain joins TRBV5-4 and TRBJ2-4; D gene ambiguous. Germline V CDR1 and CDR2: SGHNT, YYREEE (reference sequence). V shed 4 bases and J shed 0 bases, with 8 bases lying between them. The CDR3 loop spans 14 amino acids. The CDR3 DNA reads as TGTGCCAGCAGCCACTTGGAAGCCAAAAACATTCAGTACTTC. Its translation is CASSHLEAKNIQYF.

Ten or more counts support this clonotype. Little can be read into the size of this beta chain, an off-target read in a library designed for alpha chains. V usage is TRBV28 and J usage is TRBJ1-5; D gene ambiguous. V shed 1 base and J shed 0 bases, with 10 bases lying between them. Germline CDR1 MDHEN, CDR2 SYDVKM. The CDR3 loop spans 16 amino acids. The CDR3 nucleotides are TGTGCCAGCAGTTTATCTTGGGCAAATAGCAATCAGCCCCAGCATTTT. This codes for CASSLSWANSNQPQHF. Based on the CDR3 plus reference TRBV28 and TRBJ1-5, the full variable domain is DVKVTQSSRYLVKRTGEKVFLECVQDMDHENMFWYRQDPGLGLRLIYFSYDVKMKEKGDIPEGYSVSREKKERFSLILESASTNQTSMYLCASSLSWANSNQPQHFGDGTRLSIL.

This clonotype was observed many times. The size of this beta chain means little, since it is a stray read in a library made for alpha chains. V and J are TRBV4-1 and TRBJ1-5, with a tentative D call TRBD1 (5 bases). CDR1 is MGHRA, CDR2 YSYEKL, per germline. The length of the CDR3 is 19 residues. V lost 0 bases and J 1 base, leaving 19 bases between the germline ends. The CDR3 DNA reads TGCGCCAGCAGCCAAGATCAGGCGGTATTGGGACGAAGCAATCAGCCCCAGCATTTT. Its protein is CASSQDQAVLGRSNQPQHF.

This clonotype was counted ten times or more. This beta chain appears as a stray read in a library generated for alpha chains; its size is not informative. The chain recombines TRBV7-8 with TRBJ2-3; D possibly matches TRBD1 or TRBD2 (6 bases each). Germline CDR1 is SGHVS and CDR2 is FQNEAQ. The CDR3 runs to 15 residues. Trimming removed 0 bases at V and 6 bases at J, with 13 bases between. CDR3 DNA sequence: TGTGCCAGCAGCTTAGCCCGGGGGCGGGGCGATACGCAGTATTTT. Translating gives CASSLARGRGDTQYF. The full variable domain, with the rest looked up from reference TRBV7-8 and TRBJ2-3, is GAGVSQSPRYKVAKRGQDVALRCDPISGHVSLFWYQQALGQGPEFLTYFQNEAQLDKSGLPSDRFFAERPEGSVSTLKIQRTQQEDSAVYLCASSLARGRGDTQYFGPGTRLTVL.

By share, this clonotype ranks as medium-sized. The library was built for alpha chains, so this beta chain is an off-target read and its size means little. The V gene is TRBV9, the J gene TRBJ2-5, with D possibly being TRBD1 (6 bases). Trimming pared 0 bases from V and 4 bases from J, leaving 7 bases between. The CDR3 spans 13 residues. Germline V gene data show CDR1 as SGDLS and CDR2 as YYNGEE. CDR3 sequence reads: CASSVDRVETQYF. CDR3 nucleotides: TGTGCCAGCAGCGTAGACAGGGTAGAGACCCAGTACTTC. The variable domain in full, with the rest retrieved from reference TRBV9 and TRBJ2-5, is DSGVTQTPKHLITATGQRVTLRCSPRSGDLSVYWYQQSLDQGLQFLIQYYNGEERAKGNILERFSAQQFPDLHSELNLSSLELGDSALYFCASSVDRVETQYFGPGTRLLVL.

This clonotype was detected many times. This beta chain is an unintended read in a library built for alpha chains; its size means little. The CDR3 reads CSVAPGQGTTDTQYF. CDR3 nucleotides: TGCAGCGTAGCTCCGGGACAGGGGACCACAGATACGCAGTATTTT. The V gene is TRBV29-1, the J gene TRBJ2-3, with TRBD1 matching over 10 bases. The CDR3 has 15 amino acids. The ends lost 6 bases at V and 2 bases at J; junction bases unmatched: 8. Per the germline V gene, CDR1 is SQVTM and CDR2 is ANQGSEA.

This clonotype is medium-sized. This beta chain slipped into a library made for alpha chains as a stray read, so its size is not meaningful. The rearrangement uses TRBV7-2 and TRBJ2-3; D uncertain. The germline V gene has CDR1 SGHTA and CDR2 FQGNSA. This CDR3 is built from 12 residues. The V and J ends lost 2 bases and 5 bases respectively, with 5 bases between them. The CDR3 DNA reads TGTGCCAGCAGCTTATATCTAGATACGCAGTATTTT. Its protein product is CASSLYLDTQYF.

This clonotype was observed at least ten times. With the library built for alpha chains, this beta chain is off target and its frequency is not meaningful. This rearrangement joins TRBV20-1 to TRBJ2-7; 7 bases map to TRBD1. The CDR3 extends over 13 amino acids. The germline V gene has CDR1 DFQATT and CDR2 SNEGSKA (reference sequence). The V segment lost 5 bases and the J segment 1 base; nucleotides outside the gene matches: 5. DNA for the CDR3: TGCAGTGCTGTAGACAGGGAGTCCTACGAGCAGTACTTC. It translates to CSAVDRESYEQYF.

This clonotype was seen ten or more times. This beta chain is a stray read from a library made for alpha chains; its abundance is not meaningful. The V and J genes are TRBV7-9 and TRBJ2-7; D ambiguous. The CDR3 length is 14 residues. V was pared by 0 bases and J by 2 bases, with 8 bases between. In germline, CDR1 is SEHNR, CDR2 FQNEAQ (reference sequence). The CDR3, as DNA: TGTGCCAGCAGCTTAGCCTCTGGGCCCTACGAGCAGTACTTC. Its protein product is CASSLASGPYEQYF.

This clonotype showed up many times. In a library made to pick up alpha chains, this beta chain is a stray read with a size that means little. The genes are TRBV28 and TRBJ1-5; D is uncertain. The CDR3 consists of 15 residues. Trimming left V 6 bases short and J 6 bases short, with 18 bases between. Germline V lookup: CDR1 MDHEN, CDR2 SYDVKM. The CDR3 is CASRPHTRVGQPQHF. The CDR3 nucleotides read TGTGCCAGCAGGCCCCATACGAGGGTTGGTCAGCCCCAGCATTTT. Using reference TRBV28 and TRBJ1-5 for the parts outside the CDR3, the full variable domain is DVKVTQSSRYLVKRTGEKVFLECVQDMDHENMFWYRQDPGLGLRLIYFSYDVKMKEKGDIPEGYSVSREKKERFSLILESASTNQTSMYLCASRPHTRVGQPQHFGDGTRLSIL.

In its sample, this clonotype is medium-sized. The library was prepared for alpha chains; this beta chain is a stray read, so its frequency means little. The chain carries TRBV6-1 and TRBJ2-2; D gene uncertain. CDR3 size: 14 residues. Germline V gives CDR1 MNHNS, CDR2 SASEGT. V was cut by 6 bases and J by 1 base, with 9 bases left in between. CDR3 sequence: CASRRSLNTGELFF. The CDR3 coding sequence is TGTGCCAGCAGGAGATCATTGAACACCGGGGAGCTGTTTTTT.

By share, this clonotype ranks as medium-sized. A library made for alpha chains picked up this beta chain off target, so its size means little. The chain employs TRBV6-5 and TRBJ2-7; possible D gene TRBD2, 6 bases. The CDR3 has 13 amino acids. CDR1 is MNHEY and CDR2 is SVGAGI in the germline V gene. V was shortened by 8 bases and J by 5 bases, with 16 bases between the two germline ends. The CDR3 region has the DNA TGTGCCAGCCGGGGAGGCGGGGCCCACGAGCAGTACTTC. Its protein product is CASRGGGAHEQYF.

This clonotype was detected ten times or more. This beta chain is an off-target read within a library intended for alpha chains, so its frequency means little. The chain couples TRBV6-5 to TRBJ2-3, with D perhaps TRBD1 (8 bases). The CDR3 has 17 residues. Trimming shortened V by 0 bases and J by 2 bases, and 15 bases separated the two germline ends. Germline loops: CDR1 MNHEY, CDR2 SVGAGI. CDR3 residues: CASSYSGAGQVTDTQYF. The CDR3 DNA reads as TGTGCCAGCAGTTACTCAGGAGCGGGACAGGTCACAGATACGCAGTATTTT.

This clonotype is judged medium-sized. With the library built for alpha chains, this beta chain is off target and its frequency is not meaningful. This chain connects TRBV29-1 to TRBJ2-1; D perhaps matches TRBD1 (5 bases). V was pared by 7 bases and J by 1 base, with 11 bases between. Germline V gene lookup returns CDR1 SQVTM and CDR2 ANQGSEA. The CDR3 is 13 amino acids. In DNA, the CDR3 is TGCAGCGCGATCCCAGGGTCCTACAATGAGCAGTTCTTC. It yields the protein CSAIPGSYNEQFF.

This clonotype was seen repeatedly, ten times or more. This beta chain lies outside the target of a library built for alpha chains; its clone size means little. The V gene is TRBV6-5, the J gene TRBJ2-5; D remains ambiguous. CDR1 and CDR2 from the germline V gene are MNHEY and SVGAGI. There are 13 residues in the CDR3. The germline V and J ends were trimmed by 0 bases and 5 bases, with 7 bases remaining between them. The CDR3 sequence: CASSYSEAETQYF. The CDR3 region has the DNA TGTGCCAGCAGTTACTCTGAGGCGGAGACCCAGTACTTC.

In this sample, this clonotype turned up many times. Within a library made for alpha chains, this beta chain is off target, and its count is uninformative. DNA of the CDR3: TGTGCCAGCAGCTTGGCGGGGGACCAGCCGCAGTACTTC. Translating it yields CASSLAGDQPQYF. This chain links TRBV5-6 with TRBJ2-4; a weak D match, TRBD2 (6 bases). The ends were cut back, 0 bases at V and 13 bases at J, with 14 bases in the middle. CDR3 length equals 13 residues. From germline, CDR1 is SGHDT and CDR2 YYEEEE. Filled out from reference TRBV5-6 and TRBJ2-4, the complete variable domain reads DAGVTQSPTHLIKTRGQQVTLRCSPKSGHDTVSWYQQALGQGPQFIFQYYEEEERQRGNFPDRFSGHQFPNYSSELNVNALLLGDSALYLCASSLAGDQPQYFGAGTRLSVL.

This clonotype has ten or more counts. A junction end diverges from the germline sequence, so it may reflect a read error. Little can be read into the size of this beta chain, an off-target read in a library designed for alpha chains. The chain joins TRBV6-6 to TRBJ1-5; weak D call: TRBD1 (5 bases). This CDR3 is 14 amino acids long. Looked up from germline, CDR1 is MNHNY and CDR2 is SVGAGI (reference sequence). DNA of the CDR3: TGTGCCAGCAGTAACTCAGGGAAAGAGCAGCCCCAGCATTTT. Protein: CASSNSGKEQPQHF.

This clonotype showed up just a few times. The library was built for alpha chains, so this beta chain is an off-target read and its size means little. This CDR3 is CASSLLPSSGNTIYF. CDR3 DNA: TGTGCCAGCAGCCTGCTCCCGAGCTCTGGAAACACCATATATTTT. V gene TRBV7-2 combines with J gene TRBJ1-3; no reliable D call. CDR1 and CDR2 from the germline V gene are SGHTA and FQGNSA. With 5 bases removed from V and 0 bases from J, the gap between germline ends came to 11 bases. The CDR3 sequence is 15 residues long.

This clonotype is medium-sized. Since it is a stray read in a library aimed at alpha chains, this beta chain has a size that is not meaningful. The V gene is TRBV9, the J gene TRBJ2-5; TRBD2 is a possible D gene (6 bases). Germline CDR1 is SGDLS and CDR2 is YYNGEE. Between the trimmed V and J ends, which lost 0 bases and 1 base, there was a span of 10 bases. CDR3 size: 15 residues. The CDR3 DNA sequence: TGTGCCAGCAGCGTAGGTACCGGGAGCCAAGAGACCCAGTACTTC. The encoded protein is CASSVGTGSQETQYF.